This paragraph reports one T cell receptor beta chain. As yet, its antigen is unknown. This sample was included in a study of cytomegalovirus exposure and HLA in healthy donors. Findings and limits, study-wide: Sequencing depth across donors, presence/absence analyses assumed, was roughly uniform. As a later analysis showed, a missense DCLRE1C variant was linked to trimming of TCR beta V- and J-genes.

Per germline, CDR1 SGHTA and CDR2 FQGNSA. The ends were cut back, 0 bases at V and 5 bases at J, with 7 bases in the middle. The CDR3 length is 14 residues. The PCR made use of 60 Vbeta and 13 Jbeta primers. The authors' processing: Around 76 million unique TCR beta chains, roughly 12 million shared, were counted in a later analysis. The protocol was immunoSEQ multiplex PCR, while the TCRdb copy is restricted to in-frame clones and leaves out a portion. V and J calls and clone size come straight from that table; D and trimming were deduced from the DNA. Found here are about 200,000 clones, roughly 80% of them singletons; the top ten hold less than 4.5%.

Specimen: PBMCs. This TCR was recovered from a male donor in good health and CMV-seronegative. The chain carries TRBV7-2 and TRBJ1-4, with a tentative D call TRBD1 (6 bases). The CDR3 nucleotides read TGTGCCAGCAGCTTAGCCAGGGGAAATGAAAAACTGTTTTTT. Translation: CASSLARGNEKLFF.